These T cell receptor beta chains were read from a single sample in a study of OX40 agonist ivuxolimab in advanced cancers. Measured with immunoSEQ multiplex PCR; TCRdb has only the in-frame clones, and not every one. The sample has fewer than 95,000 clones; 84% are singletons. The starting material was CD4+ or CD8+ T cells sorted from blood, obtained in a trial of the OX40 agonist ivuxolimab. The receptors come from an adult with an advanced solid tumor such as melanoma, head and neck, liver or kidney cancer. Both conserved end residues are part of each CDR3. The D gene is left open where the match is weak. Clone sizes are given selectively: once, few, many, or a class where the clone is expanded.

j_gene	v_gene	abundance	d_gene	CDR3aa	CDR3nt
TRBJ2-7	TRBV18	NA	NA	CASSPALGSYEQYF	TGTGCCAGCTCACCGGCGTTGGGTTCCTACGAGCAGTACTTC
TRBJ1-1	TRBV19	NA	NA	CASKRENTEAFF	TGTGCCAGTAAAAGGGAGAACACTGAAGCTTTCTTT
TRBJ2-1	TRBV5-4	once	TRBD2	CASSLAKRDDNEQFF	TGTGCCAGCAGCTTGGCCAAGCGGGACGACAATGAGCAGTTCTTC
TRBJ1-2	TRBV5-1	NA	NA	CASSLAGALYGYTF	TGCGCCAGCAGCTTGGCCGGGGCTCTTTATGGCTACACCTTC
TRBJ2-1	TRBV29-1	once	NA	CSVPRPGSNEQFF	TGCAGCGTCCCTCGCCCAGGAAGCAATGAGCAGTTCTTC
TRBJ2-5	TRBV27	NA	NA	CASSPDGEETQYF	TGTGCCAGCAGTCCGGACGGAGAAGAGACCCAGTACTTC
TRBJ1-5	TRBV4-3	NA	NA	CASSRTQGSGNQPQHF	TGCGCCAGCAGCCGAACGCAGGGAAGCGGGAATCAGCCCCAGCATTTT
TRBJ1-4	TRBV15	NA	NA	CATSRVKLEKLFF	TGTGCCACAAGTAGGGTAAAGTTGGAAAAACTGTTTTTT
TRBJ2-1	TRBV12-5	NA	TRBD2	CASGPGLAVYNEQFF	TGTGCTAGTGGCCCCGGACTAGCGGTATACAATGAGCAGTTCTTC
TRBJ1-3	TRBV18	NA	NA	CASSPKGKVPGNTIYF	TGTGCCAGCTCACCGAAAGGGAAAGTACCTGGAAACACCATATATTTT
TRBJ1-1	TRBV4-1	NA	TRBD1	CASSQEDREAEAFF	TGCGCCAGCAGCCAGGAAGACAGGGAGGCTGAAGCTTTCTTT
TRBJ1-2	TRBV5-1	NA	TRBD1	CASSRPGQGGGYTF	TGCGCCAGCAGCAGACCGGGACAGGGTGGTGGCTACACCTTC
TRBJ2-5	TRBV11-2	NA	NA	CASSLVRYGESEETQYF	TGTGCCAGCAGCTTAGTCCGGTATGGGGAAAGTGAGGAGACCCAGTACTTC
TRBJ2-7	TRBV7-2	NA	NA	CASSRTNTYEQYF	TGTGCCAGCAGCCGGACTAACACCTACGAGCAGTACTTC
TRBJ1-2	TRBV7-2	NA	NA	CASSLSLYGYTF	TGTGCCAGCAGCTTATCACTCTATGGCTACACCTTC
TRBJ2-3	TRBV29-1	NA	TRBD2	CSLSGGTDTQYF	TGCAGCTTGAGCGGGGGCACAGATACGCAGTATTTT
TRBJ1-3	TRBV4-1	NA	NA	CASSQERDPSSGNTIYF	TGCGCCAGCAGCCAAGAAAGGGACCCAAGCTCTGGAAACACCATATATTTT
TRBJ2-1	TRBV5-1	NA	NA	CASSLDRVRVEQFF	TGCGCCAGCAGCTTGGACAGGGTTAGAGTTGAGCAGTTCTTC
TRBJ2-1	TRBV12-5	NA	TRBD2	CASGLSSGGFRSYNEQFF	TGTGCTAGTGGTTTGAGTAGCGGGGGGTTCCGGTCCTACAATGAGCAGTTCTTC
TRBJ1-3	TRBV9	NA	NA	CASSVNSQTRNTIYF	TGTGCCAGCAGCGTTAACAGTCAAACCCGAAACACCATATATTTT
TRBJ2-1	TRBV7-2	NA	NA	CASSLDLASGNEQFF	TGTGCCAGCAGCTTAGACCTAGCGTCGGGGAATGAGCAGTTCTTC
TRBJ1-4	TRBV6-5	NA	NA	CASSPSTGNREKLFF	TGTGCCAGCAGTCCATCAACAGGGAATCGGGAAAAACTGTTTTTT
TRBJ1-1	TRBV7-9	NA	NA	CASSLFQDTEAFF	TGTGCCAGCAGCTTATTCCAGGACACTGAAGCTTTCTTT
TRBJ2-1	TRBV9	NA	NA	CASSTLGASRGYHYNEQFF	TGTGCCAGCAGCACCCTTGGGGCCTCCCGGGGGTACCACTACAATGAGCAGTTCTTC
TRBJ2-7	TRBV7-8	NA	TRBD2	CASSLIAGGPGWGQYF	TGTGCCAGCAGCTTAATAGCGGGAGGACCTGGGTGGGGGCAGTACTTC
TRBJ1-3	TRBV6-5	few	NA	CASSYRYSGNTIYF	TGTGCCAGCAGTTACCGCTACTCTGGAAACACCATATATTTT
TRBJ2-7	TRBV30	NA	TRBD1	CAGKGDRVYEQYF	TGTGCGGGGAAAGGGGACAGGGTCTACGAGCAGTACTTC
TRBJ2-1	TRBV5-1	few	TRBD2	CASSLLIAGANEQFF	TGCGCCAGCAGCTTGCTTATAGCGGGGGCCAATGAGCAGTTCTTC
TRBJ1-2	TRBV18	NA	NA	CASSPTSENYGYTF	TGTGCCAGCTCACCAACTTCAGAAAACTATGGCTACACCTTC
TRBJ1-4	TRBV5-8	NA	NA	CASSFLREKLFF	TGTGCCAGCAGCTTTCTTCGTGAAAAACTGTTTTTT
TRBJ1-2	TRBV28	NA	NA	CASSLRRRNYGYTF	TGTGCCAGCAGTTTACGACGTCGAAACTATGGCTACACCTTC
TRBJ1-4	TRBV5-8	once	NA	CASGRGVPTNEKLFF	TGTGCCAGCGGCCGCGGGGTACCAACTAATGAAAAACTGTTTTTT
TRBJ2-5	TRBV7-2	NA	TRBD2	CASSFLPFASGREETQYF	TGTGCCAGCAGCTTCTTGCCCTTTGCTAGCGGGAGGGAAGAGACCCAGTACTTC
TRBJ2-5	TRBV18	NA	NA	CASSLWNYYGETQYF	TGTGCCAGCTCTCTCTGGAATTACTACGGGGAGACCCAGTACTTC
TRBJ2-2	TRBV18	once	NA	CASSPLPVTGELFF	TGTGCCAGCTCACCACTTCCCGTCACCGGGGAGCTGTTTTTT
TRBJ2-5	TRBV21-1	NA	NA	CASRTGKETQYF	TGTGCCTCGAGGACAGGCAAAGAGACCCAGTACTTC
TRBJ1-5	TRBV27	NA	TRBD1	CASSFRVGTGIMPQHF	TGTGCCAGCAGTTTCCGTGTAGGGACAGGGATCATGCCCCAGCATTTT
TRBJ2-2	TRBV11-3	NA	NA	CASSLYGAGDGELFF	TGTGCCAGCAGCTTATATGGGGCAGGGGACGGGGAGCTGTTTTTT
TRBJ2-2	TRBV7-9	NA	NA	CASSRRDGELFF	TGTGCCAGCAGCCGCAGGGATGGGGAGCTGTTTTTT
TRBJ1-3	TRBV30	NA	TRBD1	CAWRDRGNTIYF	TGTGCCTGGCGGGACAGGGGCAACACCATATATTTT
TRBJ1-3	TRBV30	NA	NA	CAGGGGESGNTIYF	TGTGCGGGAGGCGGGGGCGAATCTGGAAACACCATATATTTT
TRBJ1-2	TRBV28	once	NA	CASSLRRGPGYTF	TGTGCCAGCAGTTTACGAAGGGGTCCTGGCTACACCTTC
TRBJ1-4	TRBV7-2	NA	NA	CASSFQAVFSATNEKLFF	TGTGCCAGCAGCTTTCAGGCAGTTTTTTCCGCAACTAATGAAAAACTGTTTTTT
TRBJ1-1	TRBV29-1	NA	NA	CSVEPWDRVEAFF	TGCAGCGTTGAACCGTGGGACCGGGTTGAAGCTTTCTTT
TRBJ1-6	TRBV21-1	NA	NA	CASSKARVIRQSNNSPLHF	TGTGCCAGCAGCAAAGCTAGGGTTATTCGGCAATCCAATAATTCACCCCTCCACTTT
TRBJ1-2	TRBV10-3	NA	NA	CAISEGQLNYGYTF	TGTGCCATCAGTGAGGGACAGCTTAACTATGGCTACACCTTC
TRBJ2-5	TRBV6-5	NA	NA	CASSYLFGGQETQYF	TGTGCCAGCAGTTACCTCTTTGGAGGACAAGAGACCCAGTACTTC
TRBJ2-2	TRBV21-1	NA	NA	CAPHGELFF	TGTGCCCCGCACGGGGAGCTGTTTTTT
TRBJ2-7	TRBV7-6	NA	NA	CASSSNFGAYEQYF	TGTGCCAGCAGCTCTAACTTCGGTGCCTACGAGCAGTACTTC